A single sample is the source of the 32 T cell receptor beta chains below, sequenced in a study of tumor and adjacent non-tumor tissue in lung cancer. This sample's RNA came from whole unsorted tissue. Three rounds of nested PCR, following a modified ARM-PCR protocol, produced the TCRbeta library. TCRdb called the multiplex PCR reads again in MiXCR, with one record for every CDR3 protein. The data hold some 99,000 distinct CDR3 sequences, with 75% observed a single time. Sequenced: lung tumor tissue. The receptors stem from a woman aged 55 to 70 with non-small cell lung cancer.

In regard to this clonotype: This is likely a read error, given that the CDR3 carries no conserved phenylalanine or tryptophan at its end. V gene TRBV5-6 combines with J gene TRBJ2-6; the D is unclear. Germline-derived CDR1 and CDR2 are SGHDT and YYEEEE. Between the trimmed V and J ends, which lost 1 base and 2 bases, there was a span of 10 bases. The CDR3 runs 16 residues. The CDR3 loop reads CASSLLGPTGANVLTL. CDR3 nucleotides: TGTGCCAGCAGCTTGCTCGGCCCGACTGGGGCCAACGTCCTGACTTTA.

V and J are TRBV5-4 and TRBJ2-7; no reliable D call. The CDR3 runs 16 residues. Germline V gene sequence: CDR1 SGHNT, CDR2 YYREEE (reference sequence). V was cut by 4 bases and J by 0 bases, with 17 bases left in between. In nucleotides, the CDR3 is TGTGCCAGCAGCACGGACCCTCTAACGGTCTCCTACGAGCAGTACTTC. It yields the protein CASSTDPLTVSYEQYF.

Details on this clonotype: The junction shows a germline mismatch at one end, possibly a read error. The rearrangement links TRBV4-3 to TRBJ1-2; D call uncertain. Germline V gene lookup returns CDR1 LGHNA and CDR2 YSLEER. The length of the CDR3 is 15 residues. CDR3 bases: TGCGCCAGCAGCTCTTTTGTACACCTTGGCTATGGTTACACCTTC. It yields the protein CASSSFVHLGYGYTF.

For this clonotype: This may be a read error, as it is one base from a much larger clone. Since no conserved phenylalanine or tryptophan closes the CDR3, a read error is the likely cause. The V and J genes are TRBV11-2 and TRBJ1-5; D remains unclear. Germline V CDR1 and CDR2: SGHAT, FQNNGV. CDR3 length: 13 residues. V lost 3 bases, J lost 8 bases, and 11 bases lay in between. CDR3 amino acids: CASSLEGGEPQHL. The CDR3 coding sequence is TGTGCCAGCAGCTTGGAGGGAGGCGAGCCCCAGCATCTT.

For this clonotype: Lacking the conserved final phenylalanine or tryptophan, this CDR3 likely reflects a read error. This chain joins TRBV6-2 or TRBV6-3 and TRBJ2-3; tentatively, D is TRBD1 (6 bases). The V and J ends lost 7 bases and 9 bases respectively, with 14 bases between them. There are 12 residues in the CDR3. CDR1 is MNHEY, CDR2 SVGEGT, per germline. The CDR3 DNA sequence: TGTGCCAGCACCGACGGCACAGGGACGCAGTATTGT. This codes for CASTDGTGTQYC.

Turning to this clonotype: In this CDR3 the conserved last residue, phenylalanine or tryptophan, is missing, so a read error is likely. The CDR3 coding sequence is TGTGCCAGCAGTTTAGAGTTGAGAAATGAGCAGTTCCTC. Translated: CASSLELRNEQFL. The chain uses TRBV11-2 and TRBJ2-1; D gene ambiguous. Germline V lookup: CDR1 SGHAT, CDR2 FQNNGV. The CDR3 extends over 13 amino acids.

Turning to this clonotype: A much larger clonotype is one base distant, so this may be a read error. This CDR3 fails to terminate in the conserved phenylalanine or tryptophan, so it likely reflects a read error. No DNA is shown, since the ends of the CDR3 on it are uncertain; the CDR3 is the one TCRdb lists. CDR3 protein: CASSRGPAVGL. The chain couples TRBV12-3 or TRBV12-4 to TRBJ2-7; the D call in the table, TRBD2, was not verified against the DNA. The CDR3 has 11 residues if both end residues are counted.

A word on this clonotype: At one of its ends the junction is not consistent with the germline gene, which may arise from a read error. The chain recombines TRBV12-3 or TRBV12-4 with TRBJ2-5; D gene ambiguous. The CDR3 length is 13 residues. The CDR3 DNA sequence: TGTGCCAGCAGTTTAGGACTCAACGAGACCCAATACTTC. Translated, it gives CASSLGLNETQYF.

With regard to this clonotype: The junction departs from the called germline gene at one end, perhaps through a read error. The rearrangement uses TRBV6-5 and TRBJ2-7, with D perhaps matching TRBD2 (5 bases). The CDR3 extends over 17 amino acids. From germline, CDR1 is MNHEY and CDR2 SVGAGI. DNA for the CDR3: TGTCCCAGTCGCACCAGACTTAGCGCGACCATGACCTTCGAGCAGTACTTC. Protein product: CPSRTRLSATMTFEQYF.

The rearrangement joins TRBV6-2 or TRBV6-3 to TRBJ1-2, with 7 nucleotides matching TRBD1. Per germline, CDR1 MNHEY and CDR2 SVGEGT. V lost 10 bases, J lost 2 bases, and 25 bases stayed unmatched. This CDR3 contains 19 residues. The CDR3 spells CANTEPRQGRARNNYGYTF. The CDR3 bases are TGTGCCAACACCGAACCCCGACAGGGAAGGGCCCGGAACAACTATGGCTACACCTTC.

This rearrangement joins TRBV20-1 to TRBJ2-5, with D possibly matching TRBD2 (5 bases). The CDR3 contains 13 residues. V lost 1 base to trimming and J lost 8 bases, with 14 bases between them. CDR1 is DFQATT, CDR2 SNEGSKA, per germline (reference sequence). In DNA, the CDR3 is TGCAGTGCTAGAGCAGGTGGCACTAGAACCCAGTACTTC. It encodes CSARAGGTRTQYF.

On this clonotype: Mismatch with germline at one junction end may stem from a read error. The J gene is TRBJ2-5, the V gene TRBV9; 7 bases agree with TRBD1. Germline V gene sequence: CDR1 SGDLS, CDR2 YYNGEE. This CDR3 contains 15 residues. The CDR3 sequence is CASSVEQGYQETQYF. The CDR3 region has the DNA TGTGCCAGCAGCGTGGAACAGGGGTACCAAGAGACTCAGTACTTC.

Comment on this clonotype: Lacking the conserved final phenylalanine or tryptophan, this CDR3 likely reflects a read error. This chain links TRBV11-2 with TRBJ2-7, with 7 bases aligning to TRBD2. Germline V gene lookup returns CDR1 SGHAT and CDR2 FQNNGV. The junction had 9 bases not matched to a gene; V was cut back by 4 bases and J by 3 bases. The CDR3 contains 15 residues. CDR3 sequence: CASSYGSGGSYEQYL. In DNA form, the CDR3 reads TGTGCCAGCAGCTACGGGTCTGGCGGGAGCTACGAGCAGTACTTA.

This clonotype was seen only once. Just one base apart from a much larger clone, this may be a read error. The CDR3 ends on some other residue instead of the conserved phenylalanine or tryptophan, so this is likely a read error. This chain connects TRBV29-1 to TRBJ1-2; TRBD1 aligns across 9 bases. The CDR3 runs to 12 residues. CDR1 SQVTM and CDR2 ANQGSEA come from the germline V gene. Trimming at V came to 6 bases and at J to 3 bases, leaving 2 bases not matched to a gene. The CDR3 DNA follows: TGCAGCGTCGGGACAGGGCACTATGGCTACACCGTC. Translation gives CSVGTGHYGYTV.

This clonotype was seen a few times. This chain connects TRBV28 to TRBJ2-1, with 16 positions matching TRBD2. The V gene's germline CDR1 is MDHEN and CDR2 SYDVKM. After removal of 1 base from V and 1 base from J, the junction contained 4 bases not matched to a gene. The CDR3 extends over 19 amino acids. The CDR3 bases are TGTGCCAGCAGTTTATTGGGGACTAGCGGGAGGGGTTCCTACAATGAGCAGTTCTTC. This encodes CASSLLGTSGRGSYNEQFF.

In this sample, this clonotype turned up once. Mismatch with germline at one junction end may stem from a read error. V gene TRBV4-3 combines with J gene TRBJ2-1; D possibly matches TRBD1 or TRBD2 (5 bases each). In germline, CDR1 is LGHNA, CDR2 YSLEER. This CDR3 is built from 17 residues. As DNA, the CDR3 is TGCGCCAGCAGTCAAGGATATCGGGACGTGCCCTACAATGAGGAGTTCTTC. It specifies CASSQGYRDVPYNEEFF.

The chain couples TRBV28 to TRBJ2-5; 9 bases are shared with TRBD2. Germline-derived CDR1 and CDR2 are MDHEN and SYDVKM. The V and J ends lost 2 bases and 5 bases, in that order; junction bases with no gene match: 9. This CDR3 is 16 amino acids long. The CDR3 protein is CASSLDSGGRGETQYF. CDR3 nucleotides: TGTGCCAGCAGTTTAGATAGCGGGGGCCGGGGGGAGACCCAGTACTTC.

With regard to this clonotype: One end of the junction is discordant with germline, which a read error may explain. The chain has TRBV6-5 and TRBJ2-1, with 13 bases aligning to TRBD2. Per germline, CDR1 MNHEY and CDR2 SVGAGI. CDR3 length: 17 residues. The CDR3 DNA is TGTGCCAGGAGTTACGCTACCGGGACTAGCGGGAACAATGAGCAATTCTTC. Amino acids: CARSYATGTSGNNEQFF.

This sequence joins TRBV11-2 and TRBJ2-3, with a tentative D call TRBD2 (5 bases). Germline CDR1 reads SGHAT; CDR2 reads FQNNGV. The CDR3 sequence is 13 residues long. Trimming took off 6 bases at V and 9 bases at J, with 16 bases between the two ends. The CDR3 DNA reads as TGTGCCAGCAGTTTTGAGGGCACGGGGACGCAGTATTTT. Its protein is CASSFEGTGTQYF.

As to this clonotype: The CDR3 ends on some other residue instead of the conserved phenylalanine or tryptophan, so this is likely a read error. V usage is TRBV6-5 and J usage is TRBJ1-1; no reliable D call. Looked up from germline, CDR1 is MNHEY and CDR2 is SVGAGI. This CDR3 is 13 amino acids long. For the CDR3, the DNA is TGTACCAGCAGTTACTCTTCCGGGTGGGAAGCTTTCTCT. Translating it yields CTSSYSSGWEAFS.

About this clonotype: A much larger clone lies one base from this, so it may be a read error. The chain uses TRBV20-1 and TRBJ2-2; D not resolved. Germline CDR1 is DFQATT and CDR2 is SNEGSKA (reference sequence). The CDR3 consists of 16 residues. V gave up 7 bases and J gave up 5 bases, with 23 bases separating them. CDR3 DNA: TGCAGTGTTAGTTCCCGCCAAACAGCATCTACCGGGGAGCTGTTTTTT. This encodes CSVSSRQTASTGELFF.

As concerns this clonotype: A much larger clone is a single base away; this may be a read error. A read error is likely, as this CDR3 ends without the conserved phenylalanine or tryptophan. The chain couples TRBV30 to TRBJ1-2, with D possibly being TRBD1 (6 bases). This CDR3 is 15 amino acids long. The V gene lost 0 bases and the J gene lost 3 bases, with 14 bases spanning the gap. Germline V lookup: CDR1 GTSNPN, CDR2 SVGIG (reference sequence). The CDR3 DNA follows: TGTGCCTGGAGTGTAAGGGGGGCGCAAGACTATGGCTACACCTTA. Translation: CAWSVRGAQDYGYTL.

This clonotype was observed at least ten times. V usage is TRBV6-5 and J usage is TRBJ2-2; 7 bases are shared with TRBD1. From germline, CDR1 is MNHEY and CDR2 SVGAGI. The CDR3 runs 17 residues. V shed 0 bases and J 5 bases; nucleotides not matched to a gene: 9. The CDR3 here is CASSYSAQGIITGELFF. The CDR3 region has the DNA TGTGCCAGCAGTTACTCAGCACAGGGGATTATTACCGGGGAGCTGTTTTTT.

A remark on this clonotype: A much larger clone is a single base away; this may be a read error. This CDR3 reads CAWREALYEQYF. The DNA for the CDR3 is TGTGCCTGGAGAGAGGCCCTCTACGAGCAGTACTTC. The J gene is TRBJ2-7, the V gene TRBV30; D is ambiguous. This CDR3 has 12 amino acids. Germline lookup yields CDR1 GTSNPN and CDR2 SVGIG (reference sequence). V lost 3 bases and J lost 3, with 9 bases in between.

Written as DNA, the CDR3 is TGTGCCAGCAGCTCCTCCGTTGGGTCCTCCTACGAGCAGTACTTC. This codes for CASSSSVGSSYEQYF. J is TRBJ2-7 and V is TRBV11-2; D is undetermined. Trimming left V 4 bases short and J 0 bases short, with 13 bases between. This CDR3 is 15 amino acids long. From germline, CDR1 is SGHAT and CDR2 FQNNGV.

With regard to this clonotype: A much more abundant neighbour one base away suggests this may be a read error. The chain links TRBV6-1 to TRBJ2-1; TRBD2 matches 7 bases. The CDR3 contains 15 residues. Germline V gene data show CDR1 as MNHNS and CDR2 as SASEGT. The CDR3 coding sequence is TGTGTCAGCAGTGAAGCTAGCGGCTCCTACAATGAGCAGTTCTTC. It is translated as CVSSEASGSYNEQFF.

The CDR3 DNA sequence: TGTGCCAGCAGTGCCCGGATAGGGGCCTACGAGCAGTACTTC. This codes for CASSARIGAYEQYF. The J gene is TRBJ2-7, the V gene TRBV6-1; D perhaps matches TRBD1 (5 bases). Germline CDR1 reads MNHNS; CDR2 reads SASEGT. This CDR3 spans 14 amino acids. V gave up 4 bases and J gave up 2 bases, with 12 bases separating them.

On this clonotype: The junction shows a germline mismatch at one end, possibly a read error. V and J are TRBV12-3 or TRBV12-4 and TRBJ1-4; D ambiguous. The CDR3 is 14 amino acids. CDR3 nucleotide sequence: TGTGCCAGCAGATCGACTGCAACTAATAAAAAACTGTTTTTT. Translating it yields CASRSTATNKKLFF.

Comment on this clonotype: A much larger clone sits a single nucleotide away, making a read error possible. This sequence joins TRBV4-1 and TRBJ1-1, with 7 bases identical to TRBD1. Per germline, CDR1 MGHRA and CDR2 YSYEKL. The CDR3 sequence is 17 residues long. The CDR3 DNA reads TGCGCCAGCAACCAACCGGGACAGCCTTTTTCGAGGACTGAAGCTTTCTTT. The encoded protein is CASNQPGQPFSRTEAFF.

The chain links TRBV20-1 to TRBJ1-2, with D maybe TRBD1 (6 bases). V was pared by 8 bases and J by 8 bases, with 24 bases between. The CDR3 is 14 residues long. The germline CDR1 and CDR2 sequences are DFQATT and SNEGSKA (reference sequence). CDR3 sequence (DNA): TGCAGTACTCATACCGGGACATGGGGAAAAGGCTACACCTTC. Protein: CSTHTGTWGKGYTF.

This clonotype was seen more than once but under ten times. The rearrangement links TRBV24-1 to TRBJ2-2; D possibly corresponds to TRBD1 (6 bases). Trimming shortened V by 5 bases and J by 6 bases, and 15 bases separated the two germline ends. The CDR3 totals 15 residues. Germline V gives CDR1 KGHDR, CDR2 SFDVKD. For the CDR3, the DNA is TGTGCCACCAGTGTCCGGACAGCTGAGTCCGGGGAGCTGTTTTTT. It codes for CATSVRTAESGELFF.

A few counts support this clonotype. V usage is TRBV12-3 or TRBV12-4 and J usage is TRBJ2-2, with D perhaps TRBD1 (5 bases). Deletions cut 10 bases from V and 0 bases from J, with 12 bases between. The CDR3 loop spans 14 amino acids. CDR3 protein: CAIDRTPNTGELFF. The CDR3 DNA reads TGTGCCATCGACAGAACTCCGAACACCGGGGAGCTGTTTTTT.